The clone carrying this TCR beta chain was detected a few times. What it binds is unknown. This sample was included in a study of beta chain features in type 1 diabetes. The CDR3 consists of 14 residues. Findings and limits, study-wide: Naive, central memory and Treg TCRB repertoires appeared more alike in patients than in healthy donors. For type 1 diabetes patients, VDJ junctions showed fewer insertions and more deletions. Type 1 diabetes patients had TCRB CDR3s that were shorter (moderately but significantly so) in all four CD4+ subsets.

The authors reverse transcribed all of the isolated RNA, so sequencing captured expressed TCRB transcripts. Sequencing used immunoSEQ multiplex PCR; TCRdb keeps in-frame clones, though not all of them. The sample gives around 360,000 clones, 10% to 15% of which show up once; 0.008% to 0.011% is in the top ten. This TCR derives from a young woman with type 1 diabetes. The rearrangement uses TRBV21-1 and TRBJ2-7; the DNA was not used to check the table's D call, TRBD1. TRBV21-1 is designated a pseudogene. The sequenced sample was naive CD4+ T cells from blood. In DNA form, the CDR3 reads TGTGCCAGCAGCAACCCCCCAAAAACCTACGAGCAGTACTTC. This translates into CASSNPPKTYEQYF.